The source of this TCR beta chain is a study of blood T cell repertoires in COVID-19. Study-level background: The samples span acute and convalescent COVID-19 from the United States, Italy and Spain. PBMCs, B-cell-depleted T cells, or T cells provided the cDNA or gDNA that made up the material.

V was shortened by 2 bases and J by 6 bases, with 14 bases between the two germline ends. Germline values: CDR1 MNHNS, CDR2 SASEGT. CDR3 length: 14 amino acids. Profiling relied on immunoSEQ multiplex PCR, and the TCRdb table lists in-frame clones only, not all of them. The table shows 15,000 to 20,000 clones, with around 91% occurring only once. The V call is TRBV6-1, the J call TRBJ2-7; the D gene is possibly TRBD1 (5 bases). Sequencing input: peripheral blood. This TCR derives from a man aged 55-75 years with active COVID-19. CDR3: CASSENGRVSEQYV. CDR3 nucleotide sequence: TGTGCCAGCAGTGAAAACGGCAGGGTTAGCGAGCAGTACGTC.